This T cell receptor beta chain was captured in a study of beta chain features in type 1 diabetes. In regard to this clone: The antigen is unknown.

Study-level results: Shorter TCRB CDR3s, moderately but significantly so, marked every one of the four CD4+ subsets in Type 1 diabetes patients. It was among patients, rather than healthy donors, that naive, central memory and Treg TCRB repertoires appeared more similar.

The authors reverse transcribed all of the isolated RNA, so sequencing captured expressed TCRB transcripts. Clones were sequenced by immunoSEQ multiplex PCR, and TCRdb holds only the in-frame ones, with some missing. The sample contains under 350,000 clones, roughly a quarter of which appear only once. This CDR3 is 16 amino acids long. Germline-derived CDR1 and CDR2 are SGHAT and FQNNGV. V dropped 1 base and J dropped 2 bases, with 13 bases sitting between them. Donors contributed one heparinised blood draw apiece, averaging about 110 mL. Sorting with CD45RO/CCR7/CD25/CD127/CD95/CD27 yielded naive, central memory, regulatory and stem-like memory CD4+ cells.

V is TRBV11-2 and J is TRBJ2-3, with D possibly TRBD1 on 6 matching bases. Sequenced sample: naive CD4+ T cells from blood. The source is a woman aged 25 to 45 with type 1 diabetes. CDR3 region: CASSLVRGSYTDTQYF. Written as DNA, the CDR3 is TGTGCCAGCAGCTTAGTCAGGGGCAGCTACACAGATACGCAGTATTTT. Supplemented by reference TRBV11-2 and TRBJ2-3, the full variable domain reads EAGVAQSPRYKIIEKRQSVAFWCNPISGHATLYWYQQILGQGPKLLIQFQNNGVVDDSQLPKDRFSAERLKGVDSTLKIQPAKLEDSAVYLCASSLVRGSYTDTQYFGPGTRLTVL.